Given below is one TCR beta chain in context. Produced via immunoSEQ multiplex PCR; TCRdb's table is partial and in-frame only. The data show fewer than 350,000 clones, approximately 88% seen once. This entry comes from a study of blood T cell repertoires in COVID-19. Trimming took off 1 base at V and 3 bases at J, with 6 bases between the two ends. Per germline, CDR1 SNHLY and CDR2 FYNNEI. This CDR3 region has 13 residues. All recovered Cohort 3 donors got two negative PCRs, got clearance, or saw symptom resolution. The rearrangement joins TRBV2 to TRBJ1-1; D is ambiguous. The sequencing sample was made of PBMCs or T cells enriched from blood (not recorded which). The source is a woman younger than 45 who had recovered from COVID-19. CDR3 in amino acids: CASSEGPHTEAFF. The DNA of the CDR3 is TGTGCCAGCAGTGAAGGGCCTCACACTGAAGCTTTCTTT.